This T cell receptor (beta chain) was identified during a study of regulatory T cells in long-lasting Graves disease. Study outcomes and limitations: Persistent Graves' patients showed less TCR diversity than newly diagnosed patients showed.

Construction of TCR beta libraries relied on iRepertoire HTBI primers and on Arm-PCR targeting CDR3 regions. TCRdb reanalysed the multiplex PCR reads using MiXCR and keeps one entry per CDR3 protein. The table lists approximately 400,000 distinct CDR3 sequences, roughly a quarter of them singletons, with approximately 26% in the top ten. Germline loops: CDR1 SGHTA, CDR2 FQGNSA. V lost 2 bases, J lost 4 bases, and 8 bases lay in between. The CDR3 loop spans 13 amino acids. As for time point: persistent/refractory GD, antithyroid drugs over 5 years with positive TRAb. Researchers made the TCR library from RNA that was extracted from PBMCs. It was an endocrinology department in Xi'an, China, that provided the patients. This clonotype has at least ten counts. Its antigen is still unknown.

The sequences come from peripheral blood mononuclear cells (PBMCs), collected when the disease was refractory, from a patient treated with antithyroid drugs. The TCR sequence derives from a female donor with Graves disease. The V and J genes are TRBV7-2 and TRBJ2-5, with D unresolved. This chain's CDR3 is CASSLLRAETQYF. The CDR3 region has the DNA TGTGCCAGCAGCTTATTAAGGGCAGAGACCCAGTACTTC.